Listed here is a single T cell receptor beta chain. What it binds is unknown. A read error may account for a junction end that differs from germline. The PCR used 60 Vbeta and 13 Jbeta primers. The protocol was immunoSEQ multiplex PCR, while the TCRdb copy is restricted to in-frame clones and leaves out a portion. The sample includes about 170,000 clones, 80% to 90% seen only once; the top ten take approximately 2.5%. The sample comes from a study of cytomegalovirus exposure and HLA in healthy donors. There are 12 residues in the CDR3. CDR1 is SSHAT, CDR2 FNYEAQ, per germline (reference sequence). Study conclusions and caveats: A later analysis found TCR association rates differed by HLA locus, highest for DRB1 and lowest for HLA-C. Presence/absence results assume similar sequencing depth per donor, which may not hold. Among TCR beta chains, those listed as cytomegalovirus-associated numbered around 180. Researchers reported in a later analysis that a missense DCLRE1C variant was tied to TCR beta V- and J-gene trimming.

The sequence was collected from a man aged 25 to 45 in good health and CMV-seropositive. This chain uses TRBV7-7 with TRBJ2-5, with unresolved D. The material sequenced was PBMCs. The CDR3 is CASSFVGETQYF. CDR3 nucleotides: TGTGCTAGCAGCTTTGTCGGAGAGACCCAGTACTTC.